This TCR beta chain was found in a study of control samples from healthy donors and cancer patients. V lost 0 bases and J 8 bases, leaving 10 bases between the germline ends. The germline V gene has CDR1 ENHRY and CDR2 SYGVKD. This CDR3 comprises 14 residues. The method was immunoSEQ multiplex PCR; TCRdb's version includes in-frame clones alone and lacks a portion of them. The repertoire holds some 45,000 clones, with more than 85% as singletons. In its sample, this clone was seen a few times. This TCR derives from a woman aged 40 to 55 with head and neck cancer. The chain joins TRBV10-3 to TRBJ1-4; D not resolved. Sequencing was performed on PBMCs. The CDR3 nucleotides are TGTGCCATCAGTGAGTCATCAGCGGGAGAAAAACTGTTTTTT. It specifies CAISESSAGEKLFF.